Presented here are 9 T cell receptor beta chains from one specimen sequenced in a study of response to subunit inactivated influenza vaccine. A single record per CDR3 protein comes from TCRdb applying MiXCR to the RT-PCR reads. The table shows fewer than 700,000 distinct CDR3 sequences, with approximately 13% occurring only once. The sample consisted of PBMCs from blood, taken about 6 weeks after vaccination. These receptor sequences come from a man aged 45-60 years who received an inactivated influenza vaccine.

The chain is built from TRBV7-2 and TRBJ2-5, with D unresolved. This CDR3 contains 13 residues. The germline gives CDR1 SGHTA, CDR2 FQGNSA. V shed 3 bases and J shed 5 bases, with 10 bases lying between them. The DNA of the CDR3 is TGTGCCAGCAGCTTGCATTGGGTTGAGACCCAGTACTTC. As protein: CASSLHWVETQYF.

This CDR3 is CASSFGGPSSYNEQFF. CDR3 nucleotide sequence: TGTGCCAGCAGCTTTGGGGGCCCAAGCTCCTACAATGAGCAGTTCTTC. The gene calls are TRBV5-6 and TRBJ2-1; tentatively, D is TRBD1 (6 bases). CDR1 SGHDT and CDR2 YYEEEE come from the germline V gene. The CDR3 sequence is 16 residues long. V was clipped by 2 bases and J by 0 bases, with 12 bases between them.

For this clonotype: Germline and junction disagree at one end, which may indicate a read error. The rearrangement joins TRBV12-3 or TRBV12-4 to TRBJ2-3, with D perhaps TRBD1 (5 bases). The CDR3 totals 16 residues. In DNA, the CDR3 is TGTGCCAGCAGTCCAAGACAGACATTAAGCACAGGTACGCAGTATTTT. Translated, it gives CASSPRQTLSTGTQYF.

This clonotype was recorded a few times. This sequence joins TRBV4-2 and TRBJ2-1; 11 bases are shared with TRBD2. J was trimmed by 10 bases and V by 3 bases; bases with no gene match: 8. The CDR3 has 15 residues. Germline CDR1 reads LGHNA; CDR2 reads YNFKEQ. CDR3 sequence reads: CASSQGLAGGGEQFF. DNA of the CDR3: TGTGCCAGCAGCCAGGGGCTAGCGGGAGGCGGGGAGCAGTTCTTC.

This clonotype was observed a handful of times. CDR3 region: CASIQTPSGDRKQFF. The CDR3, as DNA: TGTGCCAGCATCCAAACCCCTAGCGGGGACCGTAAGCAGTTCTTC. The chain carries TRBV7-8 and TRBJ2-1; 9 nucleotides agree with TRBD2. Looked up from germline, CDR1 is SGHVS and CDR2 is FQNEAQ. Germline trimming cut 7 bases from V and 11 bases from J; bases unmatched to any gene: 15. This CDR3 is built from 15 residues.

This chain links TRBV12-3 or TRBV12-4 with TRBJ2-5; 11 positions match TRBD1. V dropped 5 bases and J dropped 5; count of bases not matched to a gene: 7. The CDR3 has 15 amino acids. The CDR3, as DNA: TGTGCCAGCAGTACGGGACAGGGGGTCGGGGAGACCCAGTACTTC. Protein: CASSTGQGVGETQYF.

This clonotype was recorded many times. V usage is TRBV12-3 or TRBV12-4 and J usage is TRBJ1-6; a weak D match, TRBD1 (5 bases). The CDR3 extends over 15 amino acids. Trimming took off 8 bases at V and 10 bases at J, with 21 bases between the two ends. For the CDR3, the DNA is TGTGCCAGCCGGGTTTTGGACGGGGGTCGGTCACCCCTCCACTTT. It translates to CASRVLDGGRSPLHF.

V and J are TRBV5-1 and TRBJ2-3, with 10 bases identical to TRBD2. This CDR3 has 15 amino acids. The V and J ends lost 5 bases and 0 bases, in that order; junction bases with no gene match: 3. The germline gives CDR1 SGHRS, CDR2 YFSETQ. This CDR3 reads CASRELAGSTDTQYF. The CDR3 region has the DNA TGCGCCAGCAGGGAACTAGCGGGAAGCACAGATACGCAGTATTTT.

In nucleotides, the CDR3 is TGCAGTGCTAGTTACCCCGGACCCGGCGGCCAGTACTTC. This gives the protein CSASYPGPGGQYF. The chain combines TRBV20-1 with TRBJ2-5; the D is unclear. The length of the CDR3 is 13 residues. CDR1 and CDR2 (germline): DFQATT, SNEGSKA (reference sequence). Trimming removed 3 bases at V and 10 bases at J, with 18 bases between.